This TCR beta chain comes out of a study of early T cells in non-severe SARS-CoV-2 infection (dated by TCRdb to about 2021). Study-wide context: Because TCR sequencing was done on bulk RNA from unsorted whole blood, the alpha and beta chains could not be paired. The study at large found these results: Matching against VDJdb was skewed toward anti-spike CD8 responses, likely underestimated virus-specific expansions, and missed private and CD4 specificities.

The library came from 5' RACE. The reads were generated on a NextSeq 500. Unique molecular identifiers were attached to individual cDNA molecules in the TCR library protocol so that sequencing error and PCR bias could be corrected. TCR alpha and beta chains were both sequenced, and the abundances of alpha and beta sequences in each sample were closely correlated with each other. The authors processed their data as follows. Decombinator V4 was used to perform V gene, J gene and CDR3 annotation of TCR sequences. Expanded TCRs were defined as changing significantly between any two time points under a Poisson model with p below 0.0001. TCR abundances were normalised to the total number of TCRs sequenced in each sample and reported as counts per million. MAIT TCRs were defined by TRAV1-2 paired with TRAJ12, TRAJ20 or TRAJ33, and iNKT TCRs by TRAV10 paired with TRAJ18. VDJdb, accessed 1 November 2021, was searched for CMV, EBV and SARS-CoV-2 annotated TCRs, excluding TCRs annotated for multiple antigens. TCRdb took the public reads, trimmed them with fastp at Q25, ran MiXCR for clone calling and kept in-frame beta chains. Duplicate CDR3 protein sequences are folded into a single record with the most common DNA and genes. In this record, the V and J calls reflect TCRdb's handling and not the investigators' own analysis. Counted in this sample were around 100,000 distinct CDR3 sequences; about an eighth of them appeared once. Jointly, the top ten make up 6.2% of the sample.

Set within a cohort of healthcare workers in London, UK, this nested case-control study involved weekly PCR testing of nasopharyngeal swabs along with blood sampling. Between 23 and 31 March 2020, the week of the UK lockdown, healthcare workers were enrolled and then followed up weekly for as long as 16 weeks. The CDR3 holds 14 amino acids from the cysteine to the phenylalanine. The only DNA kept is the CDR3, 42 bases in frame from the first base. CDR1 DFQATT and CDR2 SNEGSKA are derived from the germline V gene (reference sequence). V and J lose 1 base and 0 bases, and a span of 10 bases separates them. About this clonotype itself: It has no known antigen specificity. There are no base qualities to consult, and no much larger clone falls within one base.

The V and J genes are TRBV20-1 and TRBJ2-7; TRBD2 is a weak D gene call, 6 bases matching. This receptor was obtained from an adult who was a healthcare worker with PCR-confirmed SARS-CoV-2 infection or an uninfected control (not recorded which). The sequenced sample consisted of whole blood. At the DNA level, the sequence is TGCAGTGCTAGAGGCCGGGACTTCTCCTACGAGCAGTACTTC. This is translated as CSARGRDFSYEQYF.